This TCR beta chain was retrieved from a study of cytomegalovirus exposure and HLA in healthy donors. Germline CDR1 and CDR2: MGHRA and YSYEKL. V was clipped by 5 bases and J by 6 bases; unmatched bases: 10. The CDR3 length is 15 residues. On this clone: As yet, its antigen is unknown.

General observations from the study: Sequencing depth roughly uniform across donors was assumed in presence/absence analyses. Later analysis identified a missense DCLRE1C variant that was linked to TCR beta V- and J-gene trimming.

Use of 60 Vbeta and 13 Jbeta primers characterized the PCR. The method was immunoSEQ multiplex PCR; TCRdb's version includes in-frame clones alone and lacks a portion of them. The sample shows about 140,000 clones, roughly four fifths of them seen only once. Sequencing was carried out using PBMCs. The V gene is TRBV4-1, the J gene TRBJ2-3, with 8 bases aligning to TRBD2. This receptor was obtained from a female donor in good health and CMV-seronegative. The CDR3 DNA reads TGCGCCAGCAGCAGGTTAGCGGGGTCTGGGGATACGCAGTATTTT. This encodes CASSRLAGSGDTQYF.